This is a list of T cell receptor beta chains from one sample in a study of blood T cell repertoires in COVID-19. The method was immunoSEQ multiplex PCR; TCRdb's version includes in-frame clones alone and lacks a portion of them. This sample has some 86,000 clones, with less than 95% found just once. The sequencing sample was made of peripheral blood. The receptors come from a human donor with active COVID-19. The donor label of this sample is uncertain. The CDR3 runs from the conserved cysteine through the conserved F or W. A D gene is named only where the DNA matches it firmly. Size tells how often a clone was seen (once, few, many) or the class of an expanded clone, and some rows leave it out.

V	D	J	size	DNA	CDR3
TRBV5-1	NA	TRBJ2-2	NA	TGCGCCAGCCGCTCGGGAACCGGGCCAAAAGGGGGATGGGGCACCGGGGAGCTGTTTTTT	CASRSGTGPKGGWGTGELFF
TRBV7-3	TRBD1	TRBJ2-5	NA	TGTGCCAGCAGCTTAAGCCCGACAGGGCGAGAGACCCAGTACTTC	CASSLSPTGRETQYF
TRBV12-3/TRBV12-4	NA	TRBJ1-4	once	TGTGCCAGCAGTTTTATGAATGAAAAACTGTTTTTT	CASSFMNEKLFF
TRBV10-1	NA	TRBJ2-5	NA	TGCGCCAGCAATCTCCGGGCAGGGCCCTCCCAGTACTTC	CASNLRAGPSQYF
TRBV7-3	NA	TRBJ1-3	NA	TGTGCCAGCAGCTCCGGGACTGGAAACACCATATATTTT	CASSSGTGNTIYF
TRBV29-1	TRBD1	TRBJ2-1	NA	TGCAGCGTCGTAGTGGGACAGGGTGGCAATGAGCAGTTCTTC	CSVVVGQGGNEQFF
TRBV7-8	NA	TRBJ1-3	NA	TGTGCCAGCAGCTCTACAGTGGGGCCGGGAAACACCATATATTTT	CASSSTVGPGNTIYF
TRBV12-2	NA	TRBJ1-2	NA	TGTGCAAGTCGGGTCTCAGGGAATGGCTACACCTTC	CASRVSGNGYTF
TRBV12-3/TRBV12-4	NA	TRBJ2-1	NA	TGTGCCAGCAGCCCACCGATCAGCGATGAGCAGTTCTTC	CASSPPISDEQFF
TRBV14	NA	TRBJ2-2	NA	TGTGCCAGCAGCCAAGCGGGCAGGGCTAACACCGGGGAGCTGTTTTTT	CASSQAGRANTGELFF
TRBV10-3	TRBD1	TRBJ1-6	NA	TGTGCCATCAAGGGACAGGGTAACTCACCCCTCCACTTT	CAIKGQGNSPLHF
TRBV2	TRBD1	TRBJ2-7	NA	TGTGCCAGCAGCCCACAGGGGAACGAGCAGTACTTC	CASSPQGNEQYF
TRBV15	NA	TRBJ2-7	NA	TGTGCCACCAACCGCGGGACGGAGTCCTACGAGCAGTACTTC	CATNRGTESYEQYF
TRBV28	TRBD2	TRBJ2-7	NA	TGTGCCAGCAGTGCCCTCCACAGCGGGGGGGCCTACGAGCAGTACTTC	CASSALHSGGAYEQYF
TRBV10-1	NA	TRBJ1-6	NA	TGCGCCAGCAGTGAGTCGGCTGTTAATTCACCCCTCCACTTT	CASSESAVNSPLHF
TRBV4-1	NA	TRBJ1-2	once	TGCGCCAGCAGCCATTCGTCGTCGGGAAATGGCTACACCTTC	CASSHSSSGNGYTF
TRBV4-2	NA	TRBJ2-2	NA	TGTGCCAGCAGACCCTGGGGACACGCGCCTGGGGAGCTGTTTTTT	CASRPWGHAPGELFF
TRBV6-4	NA	TRBJ2-2	once	TGTGCCAGCAGTCAGACGAACACCGGGGAGCTGTTTTTT	CASSQTNTGELFF
TRBV20-1	NA	TRBJ2-3	few	TGCAGTGCTAGTTTTGAGAGCACAGATACGCAGTATTTT	CSASFESTDTQYF
TRBV11-2	TRBD2	TRBJ2-7	NA	TGTGCCAGCAGCTTAGGGATACTAGCGGGGGACTACTACGAGCAGTACTTC	CASSLGILAGDYYEQYF
TRBV5-1	NA	TRBJ1-4	NA	TGCGCCAGCAGCCGCGGAGGCCCAACTAATGAAAAACTGTTTTTT	CASSRGGPTNEKLFF
TRBV1	NA	TRBJ2-3	NA	TGCACCAGCAGCCAAGAGACTAGCGGGGGGTCCGTAAGCACAGATACGCAGTATTTT	CTSSQETSGGSVSTDTQYF
TRBV5-8	TRBD1	TRBJ1-5	NA	TGTGCCAGCAGCCCGACAGGGGGCTACAATCAGCCCCAGCATTTT	CASSPTGGYNQPQHF
TRBV29-1	NA	TRBJ2-7	NA	TGCAGCGTTGAAATTCCGGGACAAAGCTCCTACGAGCAGTACTTC	CSVEIPGQSSYEQYF